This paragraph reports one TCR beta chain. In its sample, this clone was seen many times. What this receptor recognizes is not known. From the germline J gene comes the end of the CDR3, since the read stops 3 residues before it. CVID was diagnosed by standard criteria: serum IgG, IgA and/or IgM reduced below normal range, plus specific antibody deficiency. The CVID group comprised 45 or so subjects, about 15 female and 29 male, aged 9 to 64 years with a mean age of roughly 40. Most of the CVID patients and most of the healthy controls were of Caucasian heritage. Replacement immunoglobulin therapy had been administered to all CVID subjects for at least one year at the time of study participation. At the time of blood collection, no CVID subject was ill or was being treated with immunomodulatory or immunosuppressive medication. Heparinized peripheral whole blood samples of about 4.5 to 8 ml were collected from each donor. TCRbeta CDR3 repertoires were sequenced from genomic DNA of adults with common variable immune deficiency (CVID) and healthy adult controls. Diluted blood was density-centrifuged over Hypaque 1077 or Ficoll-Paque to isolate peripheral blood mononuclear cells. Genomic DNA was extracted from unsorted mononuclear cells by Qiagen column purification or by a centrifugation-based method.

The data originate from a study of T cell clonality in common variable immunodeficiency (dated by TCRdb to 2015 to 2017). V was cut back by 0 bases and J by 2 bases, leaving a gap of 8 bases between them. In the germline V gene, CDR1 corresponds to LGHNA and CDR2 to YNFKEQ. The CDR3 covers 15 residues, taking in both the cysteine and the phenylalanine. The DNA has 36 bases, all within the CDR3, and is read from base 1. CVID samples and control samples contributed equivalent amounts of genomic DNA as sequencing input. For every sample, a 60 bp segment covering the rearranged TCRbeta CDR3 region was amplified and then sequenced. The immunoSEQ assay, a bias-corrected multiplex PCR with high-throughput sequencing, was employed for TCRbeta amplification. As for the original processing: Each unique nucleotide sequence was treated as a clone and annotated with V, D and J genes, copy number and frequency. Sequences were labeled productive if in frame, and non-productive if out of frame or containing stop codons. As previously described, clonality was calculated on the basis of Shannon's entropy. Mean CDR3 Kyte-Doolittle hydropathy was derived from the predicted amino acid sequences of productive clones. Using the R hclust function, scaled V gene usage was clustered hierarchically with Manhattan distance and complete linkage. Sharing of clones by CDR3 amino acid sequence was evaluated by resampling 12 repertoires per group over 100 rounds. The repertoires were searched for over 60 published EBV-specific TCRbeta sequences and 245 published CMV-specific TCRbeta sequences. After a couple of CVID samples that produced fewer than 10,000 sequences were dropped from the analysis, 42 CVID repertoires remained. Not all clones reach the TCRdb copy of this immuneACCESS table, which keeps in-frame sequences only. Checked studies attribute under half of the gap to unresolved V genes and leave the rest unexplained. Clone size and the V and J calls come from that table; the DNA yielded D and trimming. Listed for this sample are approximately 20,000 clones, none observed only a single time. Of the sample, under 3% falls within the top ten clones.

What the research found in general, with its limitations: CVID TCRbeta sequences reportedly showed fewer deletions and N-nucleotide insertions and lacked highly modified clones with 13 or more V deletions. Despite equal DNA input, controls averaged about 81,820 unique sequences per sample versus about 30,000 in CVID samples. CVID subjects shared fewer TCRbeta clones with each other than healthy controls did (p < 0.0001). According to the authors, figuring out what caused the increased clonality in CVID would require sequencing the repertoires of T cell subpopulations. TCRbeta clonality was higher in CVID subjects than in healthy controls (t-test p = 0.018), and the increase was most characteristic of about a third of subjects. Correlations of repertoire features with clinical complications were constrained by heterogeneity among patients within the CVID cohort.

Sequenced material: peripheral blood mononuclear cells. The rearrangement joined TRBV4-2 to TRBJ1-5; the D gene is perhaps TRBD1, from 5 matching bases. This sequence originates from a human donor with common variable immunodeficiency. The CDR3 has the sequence CASSQDWGGNQPQHF. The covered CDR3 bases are TGTGCCAGCAGCCAAGACTGGGGGGGCAATCAGCCC.